Listed below are T cell receptor beta chains from one sample, sequenced in a study of T cell responses to AZD1222 COVID-19 vaccine. Libraries were prepared by immunoSEQ multiplex PCR; TCRdb keeps only in-frame clonotypes and omits some of them. The data show about 150,000 clones, 85% to 95% seen once. The starting material was peripheral blood, obtained on day 0 of AZD1222 vaccination. Receptors originate from an adult in good health. CDR3s include the opening cysteine and the closing phenylalanine or tryptophan. The D gene is left open where the match is weak. Rows may omit the clone size; those that give it use once, few, many or a size class.

abundance	v_gene	d_gene	j_gene	CDR3aa	CDR3nt
few	TRBV28	-	TRBJ2-6	CASSLWTSGANVLTF	TGTGCCAGCAGTTTATGGACCTCTGGGGCCAACGTCCTGACTTTC
few	TRBV30	-	TRBJ1-1	CAWSVQGNTEAFF	TGTGCCTGGAGTGTTCAGGGGAACACTGAAGCTTTCTTT
-	TRBV12-5	-	TRBJ1-1	CASGLVPGGWGAFF	TGTGCTAGTGGTTTGGTACCGGGGGGCTGGGGAGCTTTCTTT
-	TRBV11-1	-	TRBJ2-1	CASSLGDNEQFF	TGTGCCAGCAGCTTAGGGGACAATGAGCAGTTCTTC
medium-sized	TRBV5-1	-	TRBJ2-2	CASSLETQGTGELFF	TGCGCCAGCAGCTTGGAGACCCAGGGAACCGGGGAGCTGTTTTTT
-	TRBV5-1	TRBD1	TRBJ2-5	CASSLAGTGEETQYF	TGCGCCAGCAGCTTGGCCGGGACAGGGGAAGAGACCCAGTACTTC
-	TRBV6-1	-	TRBJ2-2	CASSEGETGELFF	TGTGCCAGCAGTGAAGGGGAGACCGGGGAGCTGTTTTTT
-	TRBV5-5	TRBD1	TRBJ1-5	CASSLSTGGMGQPQHF	TGTGCCAGCAGCTTGTCGACAGGGGGTATGGGTCAGCCCCAGCATTTT
-	TRBV7-3	-	TRBJ1-2	CASSPTARRYGYTF	TGTGCCAGCAGCCCAACCGCACGAAGATATGGCTACACCTTC
-	TRBV4-1	-	TRBJ1-1	CASSQGVNTEAFF	TGCGCCAGCAGCCAAGGGGTGAACACTGAAGCTTTCTTT
-	TRBV28	-	TRBJ1-6	CASFTGFNSPLHF	TGTGCCAGCTTTACAGGGTTCAATTCACCCCTCCACTTT
-	TRBV19	TRBD1	TRBJ1-4	CASSRRDSPYEKLFF	TGTGCCAGTAGTCGGAGGGACAGCCCTTATGAAAAACTGTTTTTT
-	TRBV3-1/TRBV3-2	-	TRBJ1-4	CASSQEGRKLFF	TGTGCCAGCAGCCAAGAAGGAAGAAAACTGTTTTTT
-	TRBV9	-	TRBJ2-3	CASSVLSTDTQYF	TGTGCCAGCAGCGTCCTATCCACAGATACGCAGTATTTT
-	TRBV11-3	-	TRBJ1-1	CASSLEGSTEAFF	TGTGCCAGCAGCTTAGAGGGAAGTACTGAAGCTTTCTTT
-	TRBV30	-	TRBJ1-1	CAWSVADGTEAFF	TGTGCCTGGAGTGTCGCTGATGGCACTGAAGCTTTCTTT
-	TRBV5-1	-	TRBJ2-3	CASSLVSLGDTQYF	TGCGCCAGCAGCTTGGTTTCTTTAGGAGATACGCAGTATTTT
-	TRBV11-2	TRBD2	TRBJ2-2	CASIRTSGVLKTGELFF	TGTGCCAGCATACGGACTAGCGGGGTCTTGAAAACCGGGGAGCTGTTTTTT
once	TRBV11-2	TRBD2	TRBJ2-5	CASSKGASGGTQETQYF	TGTGCCAGCAGCAAGGGAGCTAGCGGGGGGACTCAAGAGACCCAGTACTTC
-	TRBV2	TRBD1	TRBJ1-5	CASRPTGRGQPQHF	TGTGCCAGCAGACCGACAGGGAGGGGACAGCCCCAGCATTTT
once	TRBV5-6	-	TRBJ1-3	CASSLLAGSGNTIYF	TGTGCCAGCAGCTTGTTAGCCGGCTCTGGAAACACCATATATTTT
-	TRBV18	-	TRBJ2-2	CASSPTLGAITGELFF	TGTGCCAGCTCACCTACTCTGGGGGCGATCACCGGGGAGCTGTTTTTT